This entry lists 20 T cell receptor beta chains sequenced from one sample in a study of T-cell memory formation after mild COVID-19. TCRdb re-derived calls from the 5' RACE reads in MiXCR, one entry per CDR3 protein. The sample has roughly 280,000 distinct CDR3 sequences; around 16% are singletons. Sequenced: PBMCs or a T cell subset sorted from them (not recorded which). The source of these receptors is a man aged 18 to 29 who had mild COVID-19 (a few samples of this study predate the infection). Cell type and time point are not known.

This clonotype showed up just a few times. The chain is built from TRBV12-3 or TRBV12-4 and TRBJ2-2, with a tentative D call TRBD1 (5 bases). The CDR3 has 13 residues. Trimming pared 6 bases from V and 6 bases from J, leaving 11 bases between. The CDR3 loop is CASRPQGSGELFF. CDR3 DNA: TGTGCCAGCAGGCCTCAGGGTTCCGGGGAGCTGTTTTTT.

The chain has TRBV9 and TRBJ1-2, with a weak D call TRBD1 (6 bases). CDR1 is SGDLS and CDR2 is YYNGEE in the germline V gene. The V gene lost 4 bases and the J gene lost 7 bases, with 11 bases spanning the gap. The CDR3 covers 12 residues. The CDR3, as DNA: TGTGCCAGCAGCAGGGACACCCGTGGCTACACCTTC. Encoded protein: CASSRDTRGYTF. The full variable domain, with the rest looked up from reference TRBV9 and TRBJ1-2, is DSGVTQTPKHLITATGQRVTLRCSPRSGDLSVYWYQQSLDQGLQFLIQYYNGEERAKGNILERFSAQQFPDLHSELNLSSLELGDSALYFCASSRDTRGYTFGSGTRLTVV.

The chain joins TRBV30 to TRBJ2-1, with TRBD2 identical over 8 bases. Germline assignment: CDR1 GTSNPN and CDR2 SVGIG (reference sequence). The CDR3 is 14 amino acids. Unmatched junction bases numbered 5, after V lost 4 bases and J lost 3 bases. CDR3 loop: CAWTGREDYNEQFF. The CDR3 DNA reads as TGTGCCTGGACGGGGCGGGAGGACTACAATGAGCAGTTCTTC.

This clonotype was recorded a few times. This chain links TRBV12-3 or TRBV12-4 with TRBJ2-1, with D possibly TRBD1 on 6 matching bases. This CDR3 has 15 amino acids. V was clipped by 2 bases and J by 8 bases, with 16 bases between them. In DNA form, the CDR3 reads TGTGCCAGCAGTTTACTGGGACACCTCAGGGATGAGCAGTTCTTC. Translation: CASSLLGHLRDEQFF.

This clonotype was seen ten or more times. The chain couples TRBV4-3 to TRBJ1-2, with D maybe TRBD1 (6 bases). There are 16 residues in the CDR3. Germline values: CDR1 LGHNA, CDR2 YSLEER. Trimming took 0 bases from V and 4 from J, leaving 15 bases between them. The CDR3 is CASSQDYGGGGYGYTF. The CDR3 DNA follows: TGCGCCAGCAGCCAAGATTACGGGGGCGGAGGCTATGGCTACACCTTC.

This clonotype was seen repeatedly, ten times or more. The chain couples TRBV9 to TRBJ1-6; D call uncertain. V lost 3 bases to trimming and J lost 0 bases, with 4 bases between them. The germline gives CDR1 SGDLS, CDR2 YYNGEE. The CDR3 is made up of 14 amino acids. The CDR3 region is CASSESSYNSPLHF. In nucleotides, the CDR3 is TGTGCCAGCAGCGAAAGCTCCTATAATTCACCCCTCCACTTT.

J is TRBJ2-3 and V is TRBV7-2; 7 bases fit TRBD2. The germline CDR1 and CDR2 sequences are SGHTA and FQGNSA. Trimming took 3 bases from V and 4 from J; bases not matched to a gene: 4. The CDR3 totals 14 residues. The CDR3 protein is CASSFLAVPDTQYF. The CDR3 region has the DNA TGTGCCAGCAGCTTTCTAGCGGTGCCAGATACGCAGTATTTT.

The V gene is TRBV6-5, the J gene TRBJ1-6; D ambiguous. Germline CDR1 and CDR2: MNHEY and SVGAGI. The CDR3 is 13 amino acids. Trimming took off 2 bases at V and 10 bases at J, with 9 bases between the two ends. The CDR3 loop reads CASSYRDGSPLHF. DNA of the CDR3: TGTGCCAGCAGTTACAGGGATGGGTCACCCCTCCACTTT.

V and J are TRBV20-1 and TRBJ2-7; TRBD1 agrees at 9 bases. The CDR3 totals 14 residues. In germline, CDR1 is DFQATT, CDR2 SNEGSKA (reference sequence). J lost 5 bases, V lost 0 bases, and 5 bases had no gene match. The CDR3 loop is CSARDRGQGHEQYV. CDR3 nucleotide sequence: TGCAGTGCTAGAGATAGGGGACAGGGTCACGAGCAGTACGTC.

This clonotype was counted a few times. The V call is TRBV19, the J call TRBJ2-7; TRBD2 is a possible D gene (5 bases). CDR1 is LNHDA, CDR2 SQIVND, per germline (reference sequence). The CDR3 totals 13 residues. V lost 5 bases, J lost 3 bases, and 11 bases lay in between. The CDR3 nucleotides read TGTGCCAGTAGTTTCGGGGTGTTCTACGAGCAGTACTTC. The encoded protein is CASSFGVFYEQYF.

The V and J genes are TRBV20-1 and TRBJ2-7; 10 bases fit TRBD2. Germline values: CDR1 DFQATT, CDR2 SNEGSKA (reference sequence). The CDR3 covers 13 residues. With 5 bases clipped from V and 4 bases from J, the junction kept 5 bases outside the gene matches. DNA of the CDR3: TGCAGTGCTCTTAGCGGGGGGCCTTACGAGCAGTACGTC. Encoded protein: CSALSGGPYEQYV.

The chain uses TRBV7-8 and TRBJ2-2; D is tentatively TRBD1 or TRBD2 (5 bases each). The V end lost 5 bases, the J end lost 6 bases, and 7 bases lay between the germline ends. This CDR3 has 12 residues. CDR1 is SGHVS, CDR2 FQNEAQ, per germline. The CDR3 DNA reads as TGTGCCAGCAGCCGAGGGGCCGGGGAGCTGTTTTTT. Amino acid sequence: CASSRGAGELFF.

This clonotype was seen a handful of times. The rearrangement links TRBV28 to TRBJ1-2; 7 positions match TRBD1. CDR1 and CDR2 (germline): MDHEN, SYDVKM. CDR3 size: 13 residues. V shed 2 bases and J 7 bases; nucleotides not matched to a gene: 4. The CDR3 spells CASSLLQGGGYTF. The CDR3 DNA sequence: TGTGCCAGCAGTTTACTTCAGGGGGGTGGCTACACCTTC.

This clonotype has more than one count but fewer than ten. This chain connects TRBV4-1 to TRBJ2-7; 8 nucleotides align to TRBD1. Trimming removed 3 bases from V and 9 bases from J; junction bases left unmatched: 16. CDR1 and CDR2 from the germline V gene are MGHRA and YSYEKL. This CDR3 region has 16 residues. In DNA, the CDR3 is TGCGCCAGCAGCCAGGGTCCGGGACAGGAGCAGCTGGGGCAGTACTTC. This gives the protein CASSQGPGQEQLGQYF.

This clonotype was recorded a few times. The chain couples TRBV5-1 to TRBJ2-3; D gene ambiguous. The CDR3 covers 15 residues. Germline CDR1 SGHRS, CDR2 YFSETQ. V was pared by 4 bases and J by 0 bases, with 12 bases between. The CDR3 region has the DNA TGCGCCAGCAGCCCCGCGTTATCTAGCACAGATACGCAGTATTTT. Amino acid sequence: CASSPALSSTDTQYF.

This clonotype was found a few times. The chain is built from TRBV9 and TRBJ2-3; either TRBD1 or TRBD2 may fit D (5 bases each). The germline V gene encodes CDR1 SGDLS and CDR2 YYNGEE. The CDR3 consists of 15 residues. Trimming left V 1 base short and J 0 bases short, with 9 bases between. CDR3 sequence (DNA): TGTGCCAGCAGCGTAAGGGACCAAAGCACAGATACGCAGTATTTT. Its protein is CASSVRDQSTDTQYF.

This clonotype was detected only a few times. The gene calls are TRBV5-1 and TRBJ1-1; D unclear. Germline CDR1 reads SGHRS; CDR2 reads YFSETQ. The V gene lost 1 base and the J gene lost 5 bases, with 9 bases spanning the gap. The CDR3 sequence is 13 residues long. CDR3 DNA: TGCGCCAGCAGCTTGACGGGCAGGACTGAAGCTTTCTTT. It encodes CASSLTGRTEAFF.

Only a few counts were recorded for this clonotype. The CDR3 loop reads CSARNPGAGTDTQYF. CDR3 in DNA: TGCAGTGCTCGGAACCCAGGGGCGGGCACAGATACGCAGTATTTT. The gene calls are TRBV20-1 and TRBJ2-3, with D possibly matching TRBD1 (6 bases). Trimming cost V 5 bases and J 1 base, with 16 bases left between them. The CDR3 has 15 residues. Germline values: CDR1 DFQATT, CDR2 SNEGSKA (reference sequence).

Many counts were recorded for this clonotype. The chain couples TRBV29-1 to TRBJ2-5, with TRBD1 identical over 9 bases. The V segment lost 6 bases and the J segment 5 bases; nucleotides outside the gene matches: 10. The CDR3 has 14 residues. CDR1 is SQVTM and CDR2 is ANQGSEA in the germline V gene. CDR3 sequence reads: CSVALGTGRETQYF. CDR3 bases: TGCAGCGTCGCCTTAGGGACAGGGAGGGAGACCCAGTACTTC.

The table lists this clonotype with a few counts. The chain has TRBV6-2 or TRBV6-3 and TRBJ2-3, with D hard to call. The CDR3 sequence is 14 residues long. Germline V gene data show CDR1 as MNHEY and CDR2 as SVGEGT. V was clipped by 10 bases and J by 2 bases, with 16 bases between them. The CDR3: CATRAIGPTDTQYF. In DNA form, the CDR3 reads TGTGCCACCCGGGCCATTGGGCCCACAGATACGCAGTATTTT.